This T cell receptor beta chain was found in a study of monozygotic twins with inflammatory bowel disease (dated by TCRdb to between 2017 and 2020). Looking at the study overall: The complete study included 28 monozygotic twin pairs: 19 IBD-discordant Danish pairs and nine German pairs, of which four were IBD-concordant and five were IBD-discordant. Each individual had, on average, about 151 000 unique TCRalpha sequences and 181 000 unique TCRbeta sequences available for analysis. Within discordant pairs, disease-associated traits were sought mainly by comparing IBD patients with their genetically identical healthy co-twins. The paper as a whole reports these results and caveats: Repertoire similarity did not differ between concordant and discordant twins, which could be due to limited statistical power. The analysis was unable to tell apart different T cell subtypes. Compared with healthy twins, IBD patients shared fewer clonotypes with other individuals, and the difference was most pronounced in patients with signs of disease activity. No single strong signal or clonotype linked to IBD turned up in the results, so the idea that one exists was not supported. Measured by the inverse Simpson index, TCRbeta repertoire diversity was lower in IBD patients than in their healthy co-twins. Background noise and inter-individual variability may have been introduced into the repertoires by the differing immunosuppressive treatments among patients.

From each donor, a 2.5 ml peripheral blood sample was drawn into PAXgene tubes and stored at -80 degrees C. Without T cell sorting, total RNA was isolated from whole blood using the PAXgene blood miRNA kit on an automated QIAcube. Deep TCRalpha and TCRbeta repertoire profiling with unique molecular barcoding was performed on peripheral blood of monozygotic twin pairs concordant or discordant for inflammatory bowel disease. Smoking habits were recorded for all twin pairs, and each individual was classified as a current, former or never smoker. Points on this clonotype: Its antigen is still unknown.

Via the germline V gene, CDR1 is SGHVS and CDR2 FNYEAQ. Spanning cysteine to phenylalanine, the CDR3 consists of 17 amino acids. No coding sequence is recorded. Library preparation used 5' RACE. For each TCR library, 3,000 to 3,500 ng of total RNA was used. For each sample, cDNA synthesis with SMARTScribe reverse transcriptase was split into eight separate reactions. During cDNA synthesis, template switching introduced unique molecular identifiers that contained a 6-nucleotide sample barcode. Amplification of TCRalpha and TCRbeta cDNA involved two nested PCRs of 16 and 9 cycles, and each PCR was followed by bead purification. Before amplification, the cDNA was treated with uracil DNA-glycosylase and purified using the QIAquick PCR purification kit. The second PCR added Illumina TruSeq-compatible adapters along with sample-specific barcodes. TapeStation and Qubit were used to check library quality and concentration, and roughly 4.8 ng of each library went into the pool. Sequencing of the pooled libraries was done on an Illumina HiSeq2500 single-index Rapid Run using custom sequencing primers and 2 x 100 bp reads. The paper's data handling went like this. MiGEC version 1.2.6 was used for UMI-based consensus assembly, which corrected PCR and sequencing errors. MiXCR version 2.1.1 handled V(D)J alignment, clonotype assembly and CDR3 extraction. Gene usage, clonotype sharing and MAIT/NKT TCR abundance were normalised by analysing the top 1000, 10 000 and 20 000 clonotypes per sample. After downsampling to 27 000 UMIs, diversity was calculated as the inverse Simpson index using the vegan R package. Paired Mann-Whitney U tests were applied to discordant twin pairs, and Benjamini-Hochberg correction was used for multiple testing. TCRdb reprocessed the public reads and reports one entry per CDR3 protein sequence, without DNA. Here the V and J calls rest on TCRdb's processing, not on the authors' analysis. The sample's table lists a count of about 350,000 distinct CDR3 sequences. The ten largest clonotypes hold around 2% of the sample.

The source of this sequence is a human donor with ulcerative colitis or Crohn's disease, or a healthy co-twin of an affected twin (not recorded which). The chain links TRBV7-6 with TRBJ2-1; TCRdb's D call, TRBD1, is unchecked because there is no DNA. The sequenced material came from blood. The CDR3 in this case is CASSLSPGFSSYNEQFF.